Following are 31 T cell receptor beta chains from one sample sequenced in a study of T cell repertoires in cytomegalovirus infection. Using its own MiXCR run on the reads, TCRdb lists one record per CDR3 protein. Of 740,000 or so distinct CDR3 sequences in the sample, roughly 36% are singletons; the top ten hold 2.8%. The sample comprised PBMCs. These receptor sequences come from a human donor in good health (CMV status not recorded). Some clones in this sample may be carry-over from other donors' samples.

The V and J genes are TRBV19 and TRBJ2-4; 9 positions match TRBD1. The CDR3 is made up of 14 amino acids. CDR1 and CDR2 (germline): LNHDA, SQIVND (reference sequence). The junction had 4 bases not matched to a gene; V was cut back by 3 bases and J by 7 bases. As DNA, the CDR3 is TGTGCCAGTAGTATGGTCGGGACAGGGAACATTCAGTACTTC. As protein: CASSMVGTGNIQYF.

This clonotype was recorded at least ten times. The chain is built from TRBV11-2 and TRBJ2-1; TRBD1 aligns across 9 bases. The CDR3 is 20 residues long. Germline CDR1 reads SGHAT; CDR2 reads FQNNGV. V shed 1 base, J shed 8 bases, and the junction held 21 bases outside the gene matches. CDR3 in DNA: TGTGCCAGCAGCTTAGCCCTAGGGACAGGGCGTCTGGGTAAGAGGGATGAGCAGTTCTTC. It specifies CASSLALGTGRLGKRDEQFF.

On this clonotype: At one of its ends the junction is not consistent with the germline gene, which may arise from a read error. The chain recombines TRBV5-3 with TRBJ2-1; TRBD1 matches 11 bases. TRBV5-3 carries the ORF label, with uncertain function. This CDR3 spans 17 amino acids. CDR3 amino acids: CASSSGQGAPVNNEQFF. As DNA, the CDR3 is TGTGCCAGCAGCTCTGGACAGGGGGCACCCGTAAACAATGAGCAGTTCTTC.

CDR3 coding DNA: TGTGCCACCAGTGACATCGACGGCTACGAGCAGTACTTC. The encoded protein is CATSDIDGYEQYF. The chain employs TRBV24-1 and TRBJ2-7; no definite D call. CDR3 length equals 13 residues. Germline lookup yields CDR1 KGHDR and CDR2 SFDVKD. Between the trimmed V and J ends, which lost 4 bases and 3 bases, there was a span of 9 bases.

This chain uses TRBV2 with TRBJ1-5, with no clear D. The CDR3 runs 15 residues. The ends were cut back, 4 bases at V and 3 bases at J, with 13 bases in the middle. Germline V CDR1 and CDR2: SNHLY, FYNNEI. The DNA of the CDR3 is TGTGCCAGCAGTGTAGTCAGCCAGTACAATCAGCCCCAGCATTTT. Its translation: CASSVVSQYNQPQHF.

This chain connects TRBV20-1 to TRBJ1-4, with D unclear. Per the germline V gene, CDR1 is DFQATT and CDR2 is SNEGSKA (reference sequence). CDR3 length: 13 amino acids. Trimming removed 3 bases at V and 4 bases at J, with 9 bases between. CDR3 bases: TGCAGTGCTAGTGGAGGGTATAATGAAAAACTGTTTTTT. Its protein is CSASGGYNEKLFF.

CDR3 bases: TGTGCCAGCTGCGGGGGGTCGGAGACCCAGTACTTC. Amino acid sequence: CASCGGSETQYF. The chain joins TRBV5-8 to TRBJ2-5, with TRBD2 matching over 8 bases. Germline CDR1 SGHTS, CDR2 YDEGEE. After removal of 7 bases from V and 5 bases from J, the junction contained 4 bases not matched to a gene. The CDR3 length is 12 residues.

With regard to this clonotype: A junction boundary mismatches the germline segment, possibly from a read error. The J gene is TRBJ1-5, the V gene TRBV28, with D perhaps TRBD1 (5 bases). From germline, CDR1 is MDHEN and CDR2 SYDVKM. This CDR3 has 17 amino acids. CDR3 coding DNA: TGCGCCAGCAAGGTAAGCGACAGTTTGAGGAGCAATCAGCCCCAGCATTTT. Protein sequence: CASKVSDSLRSNQPQHF.

The CDR3 loop reads CATRLGGVRDSEQYF. The CDR3 bases are TGTGCCACCCGGTTGGGGGGGGTGCGCGATTCCGAGCAGTACTTC. V is TRBV13 and J is TRBJ2-7; 7 positions agree with TRBD2. Per the germline V gene, CDR1 is PRHDT and CDR2 is FYEKMQ (reference sequence). V dropped 10 bases and J dropped 6; count of bases not matched to a gene: 18. The CDR3 is made up of 15 amino acids.

The chain joins TRBV12-3 or TRBV12-4 to TRBJ2-1; D unclear. The CDR3 has 15 residues. Trimming stripped 6 bases from V and 5 bases from J, with 17 bases between. CDR3 bases: TGTGCCAGCAGCCCCTTCTTCCTAGTAAACAATGAGCAGTTCTTC. Translated, it gives CASSPFFLVNNEQFF.

This chain joins TRBV7-9 and TRBJ2-7; D is uncertain. The CDR3 totals 14 residues. The V and J ends lost 3 bases and 5 bases respectively, with 14 bases between them. Per germline, CDR1 SEHNR and CDR2 FQNEAQ (reference sequence). The CDR3 DNA follows: TGTGCCAGCAGCTTTCGACTTGACATAAACGAGCAGTACTTC. Protein product: CASSFRLDINEQYF.

The chain recombines TRBV28 with TRBJ2-5; 7 bases match TRBD1. Trimming at V came to 4 bases and at J to 2 bases, leaving 4 bases not matched to a gene. CDR3 size: 14 residues. The germline V gene has CDR1 MDHEN and CDR2 SYDVKM. CDR3 nucleotides: TGTGCCAGCAGTTGGGTGGGACAGCAAGAGACCCAGTACTTC. The encoded protein is CASSWVGQQETQYF.

Note on this clonotype: One end of the junction fails to match germline, which may point to a read error. V is TRBV7-9 and J is TRBJ2-1, with TRBD2 matching over 11 bases. Per germline, CDR1 SEHNR and CDR2 FQNEAQ (reference sequence). The CDR3 runs 15 residues. This CDR3 reads CASSLAGGVHNEQFF. The CDR3 DNA follows: TGTGCCAGCAGCCTAGCGGGGGGCGTTCACAATGAGCAGTTCTTC.

This clonotype has just one count. The missing conserved phenylalanine or tryptophan at the end of this CDR3 makes a read error likely. The gene calls are TRBV7-1 and TRBJ2-7; D perhaps matches TRBD1 (6 bases). TRBV7-1 counts as an open reading frame of uncertain function. V lost 6 bases and J lost 1, with 16 bases in between. This CDR3 spans 15 amino acids. The CDR3 spells CASRSTGRRSYEQYL. The CDR3 region has the DNA TGTGCCAGCAGATCGACAGGACGGCGGTCCTACGAGCAGTACTTA.

This clonotype has a handful of counts. The J gene is TRBJ2-7, the V gene TRBV24-1; D might be TRBD2 (6 bases). The V and J ends lost 7 bases and 6 bases respectively, with 12 bases between them. CDR3 size: 12 residues. The germline gives CDR1 KGHDR, CDR2 SFDVKD. CDR3 nucleotide sequence: TGTGCCACCAGCCGCGGGAATCGCGAGCAGTACTTC. The encoded protein is CATSRGNREQYF.

The chain links TRBV10-3 to TRBJ2-6, with D possibly TRBD2 on 6 matching bases. The CDR3 is 17 amino acids. Between the trimmed V and J ends, which lost 0 bases and 2 bases, there was a span of 11 bases. Germline V CDR1 and CDR2: ENHRY, SYGVKD. CDR3 nucleotides: TGTGCCATCAGTGAGTCGACTCGGGGGACTGGGGCCAACGTCCTGACTTTC. Translation gives CAISESTRGTGANVLTF.

V gene TRBV7-9 combines with J gene TRBJ2-5, with a possible D match to TRBD2 (5 bases). In germline, CDR1 is SEHNR, CDR2 FQNEAQ (reference sequence). The CDR3 runs 13 residues. Trimming shortened V by 1 base and J by 4 bases, and 7 bases separated the two germline ends. The CDR3 bases are TGTGCCAGCAGCTTAGGGGAGAGAGAGACCCAGTACTTC. Translating it yields CASSLGERETQYF.

This clonotype showed up many times. The chain carries TRBV12-3 or TRBV12-4 and TRBJ1-1; TRBD1 is a possible D gene (5 bases). The CDR3 is 15 residues long. V was shortened by 2 bases and J by 7 bases, with 17 bases between the two germline ends. CDR3 loop: CASSLSAGRAREAFF. CDR3 DNA sequence: TGTGCCAGCAGTTTATCGGCAGGGAGGGCCCGTGAAGCTTTCTTT.

The V and J genes are TRBV7-6 and TRBJ2-7; D might be TRBD1 (7 bases). The CDR3 runs 16 residues. Trimming took 5 bases from V and 4 from J, leaving 21 bases between them. The V gene's germline CDR1 is SGHVS and CDR2 FNYEAQ. The CDR3 protein is CASSQLAGTANYEQYF. The CDR3 coding sequence is TGTGCCAGCAGCCAGTTGGCGGGGACAGCAAATTACGAGCAGTACTTC.

This clonotype was picked up a small number of times. The chain's CDR3 is CASSLKGARTNEKLFF. CDR3 sequence (DNA): TGTGCCAGCAGCTTGAAAGGGGCACGGACTAATGAAAAACTGTTTTTT. This chain links TRBV7-2 with TRBJ1-4; tentative D call: TRBD1 (5 bases). CDR1 SGHTA and CDR2 FQGNSA come from the germline V gene. Trimming shortened V by 3 bases and J by 2 bases, and 13 bases separated the two germline ends. CDR3 length: 16 residues.

This clonotype turned up a few times. The gene calls are TRBV7-8 and TRBJ2-7; TRBD1 agrees at 10 bases. Germline CDR1 reads SGHVS; CDR2 reads FQNEAQ. This CDR3 has 15 residues. V lost 9 bases and J lost 3; bases outside the gene matches: 11. DNA of the CDR3: TGTGCCAGTCGGGCCGGGACAGGGGACTTCTACGAGCAGTACTTC. Translation: CASRAGTGDFYEQYF.

The V gene is TRBV5-6, the J gene TRBJ2-1; possible D gene TRBD1, 5 bases. With 2 bases removed from V and 7 bases from J, the gap between germline ends came to 19 bases. CDR1 and CDR2 from the germline V gene are SGHDT and YYEEEE. This CDR3 has 16 amino acids. DNA of the CDR3: TGTGCCAGCAGCTTTTTCCAGGGAAGTGGTGTGAATGAGCAGTTCTTC. Translation gives CASSFFQGSGVNEQFF.

The V call is TRBV27, the J call TRBJ2-7; D unresolved. The ends were cut back, 5 bases at V and 5 bases at J, with 13 bases in the middle. The CDR3 has 13 residues. Germline V gene lookup returns CDR1 MNHEY and CDR2 SMNVEV (reference sequence). This CDR3 reads CASSLTGSDEQYF. For the CDR3, the DNA is TGTGCCAGCAGTCTCACTGGCTCGGACGAGCAGTACTTC.

Comments on this clonotype: A much larger clone differs by one base, so this may be a read error. The chain has TRBV7-2 and TRBJ1-6; D not certain. Germline V gene sequence: CDR1 SGHTA, CDR2 FQGNSA. V was trimmed by 5 bases and J by 8 bases, leaving 19 bases between them. This CDR3 has 16 amino acids. The DNA of the CDR3 is TGTGCCAGCAGCCCGACCCCCGTGGAATTTTATTCACCCCTCCACTTT. Translating gives CASSPTPVEFYSPLHF.

V gene TRBV29-1 combines with J gene TRBJ2-7, with D possibly being TRBD1 or TRBD2 (5 bases each). Trimming took off 4 bases at V and 0 bases at J, with 7 bases between the two ends. The germline V gene encodes CDR1 SQVTM and CDR2 ANQGSEA. The CDR3 is 12 amino acids. CDR3 in DNA: TGCAGCGTTGCCGGGGCCTCCTACGAGCAGTACTTC. Residues: CSVAGASYEQYF.

This chain connects TRBV5-1 to TRBJ1-6; a weak D match, TRBD1 (5 bases). Trimming stripped 1 base from V and 7 bases from J, with 9 bases between. The CDR3 covers 14 residues. CDR1 and CDR2 (germline): SGHRS, YFSETQ. CDR3: CASSLSDKNSPLHF. The CDR3 DNA follows: TGCGCCAGCAGCTTGTCGGACAAGAATTCACCCCTCCACTTT.

To note about this clonotype: One end of the junction varies from germline; a read error may be responsible. The CDR3 region is CASSLGGGSYNEQLF. The CDR3 DNA reads TGTGCCAGCAGCTTAGGAGGGGGAAGCTACAATGAGCAGTTATTC. This chain links TRBV7-9 with TRBJ2-1, with D maybe TRBD1 (6 bases). CDR1 and CDR2 (germline): SEHNR, FQNEAQ (reference sequence). The CDR3 contains 15 residues.

In this sample, this clonotype turned up a few times. V and J are TRBV7-9 and TRBJ1-2; 8 bases line up with TRBD1. V lost 6 bases and J lost 0; bases outside the gene matches: 6. Germline loops: CDR1 SEHNR, CDR2 FQNEAQ (reference sequence). The CDR3 runs 15 residues. Written as DNA, the CDR3 is TGTGCCAGCAGGCCCGACAGGGGTCCTAACTATGGCTACACCTTC. Protein sequence: CASRPDRGPNYGYTF.

The chain is built from TRBV27 and TRBJ1-5, with D hard to call. The germline V gene encodes CDR1 MNHEY and CDR2 SMNVEV (reference sequence). V lost 0 bases, J lost 0 bases, and 6 bases lay in between. The CDR3 covers 15 residues. The CDR3 bases are TGTGCCAGCAGTTTATCGCAGGATAGCAATCAGCCCCAGCATTTT. As protein: CASSLSQDSNQPQHF.

The chain uses TRBV6-5 and TRBJ1-1; 9 bases map to TRBD1. CDR3 length: 17 residues. Per the germline V gene, CDR1 is MNHEY and CDR2 is SVGAGI. The V gene end was trimmed by 0 bases and the J gene end by 4 bases; junction bases not matched to a gene: 9. The CDR3 DNA reads as TGTGCCAGCAGTTACTCCTTTACAGGGGGCTCGAGCACTGAAGCTTTCTTT. It is translated as CASSYSFTGGSSTEAFF.

The CDR3 loop is CASSLTGTSRFPEQYF. CDR3 coding DNA: TGTGCCAGCAGCTTGACCGGGACTAGCCGTTTTCCGGAGCAGTACTTC. The rearrangement uses TRBV5-4 and TRBJ2-7; 9 bases map to TRBD2. Unmatched junction bases numbered 12, after V lost 1 base and J lost 7 bases. The CDR3 covers 16 residues. Germline lookup yields CDR1 SGHNT and CDR2 YYREEE (reference sequence).